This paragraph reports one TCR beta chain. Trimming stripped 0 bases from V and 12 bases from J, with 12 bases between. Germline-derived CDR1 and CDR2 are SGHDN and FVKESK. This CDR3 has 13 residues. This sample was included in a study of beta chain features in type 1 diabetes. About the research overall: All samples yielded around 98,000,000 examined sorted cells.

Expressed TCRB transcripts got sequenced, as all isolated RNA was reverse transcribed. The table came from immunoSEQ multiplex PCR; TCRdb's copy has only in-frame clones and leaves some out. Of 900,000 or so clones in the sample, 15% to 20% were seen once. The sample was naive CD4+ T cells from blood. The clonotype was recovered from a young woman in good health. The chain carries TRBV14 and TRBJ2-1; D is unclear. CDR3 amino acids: CASSQDPRLRQFF. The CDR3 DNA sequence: TGTGCCAGCAGCCAAGATCCACGGCTCCGGCAGTTCTTC.